Listed below are T cell receptor beta chains from one sample, sequenced in a study of T-cell reconstitution after alpha-beta-depleted transplantation in children. TCRdb reprocessed the PCR reads via MiXCR and lists one record per CDR3 protein. The table has 700,000 or so distinct CDR3 sequences, about 12% seen once; the top ten hold 0.65% to 0.9%. The specimen was PBMCs, collected before TCRalphabeta/CD19-depleted stem cell transplant. The receptors shown here come from a girl aged 2 to 10 with congenital amegakaryocytic thrombocytopenia, due to receive a stem cell transplant. Each CDR3 is given with its conserved first and last residue. The order of the fields is J gene, clone size, D gene, V gene, CDR3 DNA, CDR3 protein. The D gene is left open where the match is weak. Not every row has a clone size; where given, it reads once, few, many or a size class.

TRBJ2-7 | many | - | TRBV7-2 | TGTGCCAGCAGCTTTTCTGCCAGCTCACTAATTCACTACGAGCAGTACTTC | CASSFSASSLIHYEQYF
TRBJ2-2 | - | - | TRBV20-1 | TGCAGTGCTTCCTCCTATAGCAGGAACACCGGGGAGCTGTTTTTT | CSASSYSRNTGELFF
TRBJ2-3 | - | - | TRBV5-6 | TGTGCCAGCAGCCTCCCTGAACGGGCAGATACGCAGTATTTT | CASSLPERADTQYF
TRBJ2-7 | many | - | TRBV12-3/TRBV12-4 | TGTGCCAGCAGTTTAGAGGGAAGCAAGCAGTACTTC | CASSLEGSKQYF
TRBJ2-7 | - | - | TRBV12-3/TRBV12-4 | TGTGCCAGCAGCAACGACATGTGGGGTGGTGAGCAGTACTTC | CASSNDMWGGEQYF
TRBJ2-7 | few | - | TRBV12-3/TRBV12-4 | TGTGCCAGCAGTTTATGGGCCCGCGAGCAGTACTTC | CASSLWAREQYF
TRBJ1-1 | few | - | TRBV5-1 | TGCGCCAGCAGCTCACTTAGAACGGGAACTGAAGCTTTCTTT | CASSSLRTGTEAFF
TRBJ2-7 | few | TRBD2 | TRBV18 | TGTGCCAGCTCACCTGGACTAGCGGAGCTGTACGAGCAGTACTTC | CASSPGLAELYEQYF
TRBJ2-7 | - | - | TRBV6-5 | TGTGCCAGCAGTTACGACGGCTACGAGCAGTACTTC | CASSYDGYEQYF
TRBJ1-5 | few | - | TRBV6-2/TRBV6-3 | TGTGCCAGCAGTCATGGGCAGCCCCAGCATTTT | CASSHGQPQHF
TRBJ2-1 | many | TRBD1 | TRBV5-1 | TGCGCCAGTTGCGAGGGGGCTACTCTCTACAATGAGCAGTTCTTC | CASCEGATLYNEQFF
TRBJ2-1 | few | - | TRBV20-1 | TGCAGTGCTAGGTTGGACCAGACCAGGCAGTTCTTC | CSARLDQTRQFF
TRBJ1-2 | - | TRBD1 | TRBV11-2 | TGTGCCAGCAGCATCAGACAGGGTCATGGCTACACCTTC | CASSIRQGHGYTF
TRBJ2-7 | many | TRBD2 | TRBV5-6 | TGTGCCAGCAGCCTCGATGGCGGGAGGGGATACGAGCAGTACTTC | CASSLDGGRGYEQYF
TRBJ2-1 | many | - | TRBV10-3 | TGTGCCATTAGTCTGACCGACAATGAGCAGTTCTTC | CAISLTDNEQFF
TRBJ2-7 | - | TRBD1 | TRBV18 | TGTGCCAGCTCACCCGGGACAGAAGCCTACGAGCAGTACTTC | CASSPGTEAYEQYF
TRBJ1-5 | many | - | TRBV20-1 | TGCAGTGCCTCGAGGGGCGGTCAGCCCCAGCATTTT | CSASRGGQPQHF
TRBJ2-3 | many | TRBD2 | TRBV7-2 | TGTGCCAGCAGCTCGGGACTAGCGGGAGGCTTTGATACGCAGTATTTT | CASSSGLAGGFDTQYF
TRBJ2-1 | few | TRBD2 | TRBV10-3 | TGTGCCACGGGACTAGCGGGGGGGGGCAATGAGCAGTTCTTC | CATGLAGGGNEQFF
TRBJ2-3 | many | - | TRBV20-1 | TGCAGTGCTAGAGATCGGCAGACAGCAGATACGCAGTATTTT | CSARDRQTADTQYF
TRBJ2-1 | many | TRBD2 | TRBV20-1 | TGCAGGGGGGCTAGCGGGGATGAGCAGTTCTTC | CRGASGDEQFF
TRBJ2-7 | many | TRBD1 | TRBV27 | TGTGCCAGCAGTATATGGACAGGGGGATACGAGCAGTACTTC | CASSIWTGGYEQYF
TRBJ2-3 | many | TRBD2 | TRBV29-1 | TGCAGCGTTGTAGCGGGTAGCACAGATACGCAGTATTTT | CSVVAGSTDTQYF
TRBJ1-5 | few | - | TRBV15 | TGTGCCACCAGCAGAGAGGGTCCGCATAGCAATCAGCCCCAGCATTTT | CATSREGPHSNQPQHF
TRBJ2-1 | few | TRBD2 | TRBV20-1 | TGCAGTGCTAGAGATCCGCGGCTAGCGGGAGGGAGGTCCTACAATGAGCAGTTCTTC | CSARDPRLAGGRSYNEQFF
TRBJ1-4 | many | TRBD1 | TRBV12-3/TRBV12-4 | TGTGCCAGCAGTCTGGACAGGGGGAATGAAAAACTGTTTTTT | CASSLDRGNEKLFF
TRBJ2-7 | many | TRBD2 | TRBV5-1 | TGCGCCAGCGGGGAGAGACTAGCGGGAGCCTACGAGCAGTACTTC | CASGERLAGAYEQYF
TRBJ2-6 | - | - | TRBV11-1 | TGTGCCAGCAGCTTAGCCTCGGAGCCCGACTCTGGGGCCAACGTCCTGACTTTC | CASSLASEPDSGANVLTF
TRBJ2-2 | - | - | TRBV7-9 | TGTGCCAGCAGCTCGTACGGGTCATACACCGGGGAGCTGTTTTTT | CASSSYGSYTGELFF